The text below deals with one T cell receptor (beta chain). V lost 0 bases, J lost 8 bases, and 6 bases stayed unmatched. The CDR3 consists of 16 residues. Germline CDR1 reads SGHDN; CDR2 reads FVKESK. This record comes from a study of blood T cell repertoires in COVID-19. Sequenced by immunoSEQ multiplex PCR; TCRdb stores in-frame clones only, minus some. Altogether some 110,000 clones are present, 70% to 80% being singletons, with the ten largest covering approximately 0.88%. The sample taken for sequencing was peripheral blood. This receptor was taken from a human donor with acute or convalescent COVID-19. The donor label of this sample is uncertain. This chain links TRBV14 with TRBJ1-6, with 8 bases that match TRBD1. CDR3 amino acids: CASSQDPGQGHSPLHF. In DNA, the CDR3 is TGTGCCAGCAGCCAAGATCCTGGACAGGGACATTCACCCCTCCACTTT. Together with reference TRBV14 and TRBJ1-6, the CDR3 gives the full variable domain: EAGVTQFPSHSVIEKGQTVTLRCDPISGHDNLYWYRRVMGKEIKFLLHFVKESKQDESGMPNNRFLAERTGGTYSTLKVQPAELEDSGVYFCASSQDPGQGHSPLHFGNGTRLTVT.